A selection of T cell receptor beta chains follows, all from one sample in a study of blood T cell repertoires in COVID-19. Here immunoSEQ multiplex PCR was the method, and the copy in TCRdb shows in-frame clones only, minus some. The data hold some 110,000 clones, with around 86% observed a single time. The sample comprised peripheral blood. Every receptor here comes from a man in his fifties with acute or convalescent COVID-19. Each CDR3 is given with its conserved first and last residue. Fields, in order: CDR3 length, J gene, clone size, D gene, V gene, CDR3 protein, CDR3 DNA. The D gene is left open where the match is weak. Some rows have no size entry. The others give once, few or many, or a class for an expanded clone.

15 | TRBJ1-1 | once | TRBD1 | TRBV19 | CASSIWQGARTEAFF | TGTGCCAGTAGTATATGGCAGGGGGCGAGAACTGAAGCTTTCTTT
15 | TRBJ2-7 | - | TRBD2 | TRBV11-3 | CASSLLVGASGEQYF | TGTGCCAGCAGCTTACTGGTCGGGGCTAGCGGGGAGCAGTACTTC
15 | TRBJ1-6 | - | - | TRBV2 | CASRPGSVGNSPLHF | TGTGCCAGCAGACCGGGATCGGTTGGTAATTCACCCCTCCACTTT
15 | TRBJ2-5 | - | - | TRBV5-4 | CASSWVGAEQETQYF | TGTGCCAGCAGTTGGGTGGGGGCGGAACAAGAGACCCAGTACTTC
16 | TRBJ2-7 | - | TRBD2 | TRBV12-5 | CASGFEVAGSSYEQYF | TGTGCTAGTGGTTTCGAGGTAGCGGGAAGCTCCTACGAGCAGTACTTC
16 | TRBJ2-3 | - | - | TRBV7-9 | CASSRLLAGDTDTQYF | TGTGCCAGCAGCCGACTCTTGGCGGGCGATACAGATACGCAGTATTTT
13 | TRBJ2-7 | - | - | TRBV6-5 | CATQGDRIYEQYF | TGTGCCACACAGGGTGACAGAATCTACGAGCAGTACTTC
16 | TRBJ2-1 | once | TRBD1 | TRBV9 | CASSPSTGGSYNEQFF | TGTGCCAGCAGCCCTTCGACAGGGGGGTCCTACAATGAGCAGTTCTTC
17 | TRBJ2-1 | few | - | TRBV7-5 | CARSLAGPRGGYNEQFF | TGTGCCAGAAGCTTAGCGGGCCCGAGGGGAGGCTACAATGAGCAGTTCTTC
15 | TRBJ2-7 | - | TRBD1 | TRBV24-1 | CATSDPGQGIYEQYF | TGTGCCACCAGTGACCCGGGACAGGGGATCTACGAGCAGTACTTC
13 | TRBJ1-5 | - | - | TRBV18 | CASSRARNQPQHF | TGTGCCAGCTCACGGGCGAGAAATCAGCCCCAGCATTTT
12 | TRBJ2-1 | - | - | TRBV12-3/TRBV12-4 | CASSLATPASFF | TGTGCCAGCAGTTTAGCGACCCCTGCTAGCTTCTTC
16 | TRBJ2-1 | - | - | TRBV6-1 | CASSEAPPSSYNEQFF | TGTGCCAGCAGTGAAGCGCCACCTAGCTCCTACAATGAGCAGTTCTTC
14 | TRBJ2-1 | - | - | TRBV5-1 | CASSPDGQLGEQFF | TGCGCCAGCAGCCCCGATGGACAGCTCGGTGAGCAGTTCTTC
14 | TRBJ2-7 | - | TRBD1 | TRBV6-5 | CASSYDRGLYEQYF | TGTGCCAGCAGTTACGACAGGGGGCTTTACGAGCAGTACTTC
16 | TRBJ1-5 | few | - | TRBV4-2 | CASSLRLSGGYQPQHF | TGTGCCAGCAGCCTTAGGCTATCGGGGGGATATCAGCCCCAGCATTTT
17 | TRBJ2-6 | - | TRBD1 | TRBV19 | CASSAGTGGFGANVLTF | TGTGCCAGTAGTGCCGGGACAGGGGGGTTTGGGGCCAACGTCCTGACTTTC
14 | TRBJ1-5 | - | - | TRBV19 | CASSLPYGVQPQHF | TGTGCCAGTAGTCTACCTTACGGGGTCCAGCCCCAGCATTTT
15 | TRBJ2-5 | - | TRBD1 | TRBV6-5 | CASSSQGAKEETQYF | TGTGCCAGCAGTTCGCAGGGGGCAAAGGAAGAGACCCAGTACTTC
16 | TRBJ2-2 | few | - | TRBV5-1 | CASSLVDSPNTGELFF | TGCGCCAGCAGCTTGGTGGACAGCCCGAACACCGGGGAGCTGTTTTTT
21 | TRBJ2-2 | - | TRBD2 | TRBV3-1/TRBV3-2 | CASSRSGTSGGHYTNTGELFF | TGTGCCAGCAGCCGGAGTGGGACTAGCGGGGGGCACTACACGAACACCGGGGAGCTGTTTTTT
13 | TRBJ1-2 | - | - | TRBV3-1/TRBV3-2 | CASSLERNYGYTF | TGTGCCAGCAGCCTAGAGAGAAACTATGGCTACACCTTC
15 | TRBJ2-3 | few | TRBD1 | TRBV30 | CAWSGAGGATDTQYF | TGTGCCTGGAGTGGGGCAGGGGGCGCGACAGATACGCAGTATTTT
13 | TRBJ2-7 | - | - | TRBV7-2 | CASSLERSYEQYF | TGTGCCAGCAGCTTAGAACGGAGCTACGAGCAGTACTTC
13 | TRBJ1-2 | - | TRBD1 | TRBV6-6 | CASETGVNYGYTF | TGTGCCAGTGAGACAGGGGTAAACTATGGCTACACCTTC
12 | TRBJ1-2 | - | TRBD1 | TRBV2 | CAILGTGGGYTF | TGTGCCATTCTCGGGACAGGGGGCGGCTACACCTTC
15 | TRBJ2-7 | - | - | TRBV14 | CASSQEGASSYEQYF | TGTGCCAGCAGCCAAGAGGGCGCGTCCTCCTACGAGCAGTACTTC
14 | TRBJ2-3 | once | - | TRBV11-2 | CASSLRGSTDTQYF | TGTGCCAGCAGCTTAAGAGGAAGCACAGATACGCAGTATTTT
15 | TRBJ2-5 | once | - | TRBV30 | CAWSVARVYKETQYF | TGTGCCTGGAGTGTAGCCAGGGTTTATAAAGAGACCCAGTACTTC
16 | TRBJ2-3 | once | TRBD2 | TRBV7-9 | CASSPTLAGESDTQYF | TGTGCCAGCAGCCCTACACTAGCGGGAGAGTCAGATACGCAGTATTTT
15 | TRBJ1-1 | - | TRBD1 | TRBV5-4 | CASSPQGDQNTEAFF | TGTGCCAGCAGCCCCCAGGGGGACCAGAACACTGAAGCTTTCTTT
13 | TRBJ2-2 | - | TRBD1 | TRBV2 | CARAGGATGELFF | TGTGCCAGAGCAGGGGGTGCAACCGGGGAGCTGTTTTTT
15 | TRBJ2-7 | - | TRBD1 | TRBV7-9 | CASSPPDREFYEQYF | TGTGCCAGCAGCCCCCCGGACAGGGAATTCTACGAGCAGTACTTC
16 | TRBJ1-1 | - | - | TRBV6-5 | CASSYSIQSLNTEAFF | TGTGCCAGCAGTTACTCGATACAGTCGCTGAACACTGAAGCTTTCTTT
15 | TRBJ1-2 | - | - | TRBV11-3 | CASSLTATHNYGYTF | TGTGCCAGCAGCTTGACAGCAACCCATAACTATGGCTACACCTTC
16 | TRBJ2-1 | - | - | TRBV19 | CASSKAGLSSYNEQFF | TGTGCCAGTAGTAAGGCAGGGCTGAGCTCCTACAATGAGCAGTTCTTC
17 | TRBJ1-2 | - | - | TRBV9 | CASSAYRDPTTNYGYTF | TGTGCCAGCAGCGCGTACAGGGACCCAACTACTAACTATGGCTACACCTTC
13 | TRBJ1-1 | - | TRBD1 | TRBV28 | CSVAGGMNTEAFF | TGTAGTGTGGCAGGGGGCATGAACACTGAAGCTTTCTTT
14 | TRBJ2-5 | - | - | TRBV5-6 | CASSLDRKKETQYF | TGTGCCAGCAGCTTGGACAGAAAAAAAGAGACCCAGTACTTC
12 | TRBJ1-4 | - | - | TRBV30 | CAWSPQRAKLFF | TGTGCCTGGAGCCCCCAGAGGGCGAAACTGTTTTTT
14 | TRBJ2-7 | - | - | TRBV27 | CASSPLGDTYEQYF | TGTGCCAGCAGTCCACTCGGAGATACCTACGAGCAGTACTTC
13 | TRBJ1-2 | - | - | TRBV11-2 | CASSLRVHWGYTF | TGTGCCAGCAGCTTACGGGTGCATTGGGGCTACACCTTC